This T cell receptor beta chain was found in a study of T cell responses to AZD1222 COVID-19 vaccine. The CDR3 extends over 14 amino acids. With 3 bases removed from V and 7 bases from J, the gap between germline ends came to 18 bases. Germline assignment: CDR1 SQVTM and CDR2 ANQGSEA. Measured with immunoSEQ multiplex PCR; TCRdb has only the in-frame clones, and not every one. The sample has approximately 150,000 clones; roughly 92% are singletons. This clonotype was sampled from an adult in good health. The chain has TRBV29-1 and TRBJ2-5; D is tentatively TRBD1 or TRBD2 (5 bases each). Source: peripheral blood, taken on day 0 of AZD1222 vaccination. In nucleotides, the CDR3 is TGCAGCGTTGATGAGGGGCCCGCAAAAGGGACCCAGTACTTC. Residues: CSVDEGPAKGTQYF. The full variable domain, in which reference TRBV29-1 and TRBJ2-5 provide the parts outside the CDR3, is SAVISQKPSRDICQRGTSLTIQCQVDSQVTMMFWYRQQPGQSLTLIATANQGSEATYESGFVIDKFPISRPNLTFSTLTVSNMSPEDSSIYLCSVDEGPAKGTQYFGPGTRLLVL.